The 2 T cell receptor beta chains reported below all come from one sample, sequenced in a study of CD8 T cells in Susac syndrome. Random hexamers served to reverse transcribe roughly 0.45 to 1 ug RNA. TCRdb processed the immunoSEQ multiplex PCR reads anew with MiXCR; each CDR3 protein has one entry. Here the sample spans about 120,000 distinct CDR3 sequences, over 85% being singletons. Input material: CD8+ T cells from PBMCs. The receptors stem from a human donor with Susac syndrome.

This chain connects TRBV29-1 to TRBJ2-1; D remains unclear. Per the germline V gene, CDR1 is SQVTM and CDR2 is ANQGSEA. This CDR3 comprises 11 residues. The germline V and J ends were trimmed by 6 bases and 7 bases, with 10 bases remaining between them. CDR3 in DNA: TGCAGCGTATGGACCGAAAATGAGCAGTTCTTC. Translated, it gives CSVWTENEQFF.

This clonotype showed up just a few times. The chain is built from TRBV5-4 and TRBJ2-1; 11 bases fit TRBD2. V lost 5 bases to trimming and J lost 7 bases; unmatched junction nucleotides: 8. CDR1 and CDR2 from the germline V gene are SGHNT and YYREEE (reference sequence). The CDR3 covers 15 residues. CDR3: CASSYLAGGGNEQFF. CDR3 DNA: TGTGCCAGCAGTTATCTAGCGGGAGGTGGGAATGAGCAGTTCTTC.